This T cell receptor beta chain stems from a study of shared clonotypes between healthy human individuals. Within Nashville, Tennessee resided all donors, each a Caucasian adult. Subsets obtained from CD4+ cells comprised CD45RA+ naive and CD45RA-negative memory cells. Sequencing was performed with immunoSEQ multiplex PCR; in TCRdb, only in-frame clones are kept and a portion is missing. The table includes over 950,000 clones, roughly 80% detected once. J lost 6 bases, V lost 6 bases, and 11 bases had no gene match. The CDR3 sequence is 15 residues long. Germline-derived CDR1 and CDR2 are MDHEN and SYDVKM. General study points: Compared with clonotypes that all four donors shared, non-shared clonotypes had lower generation probabilities. Clonotypes that were shared across a handful of donors made up around 5% of naive CD4 clonotypes.

This clone was found once. Its antigen is still unknown. Sequenced: memory CD4+ T cells from PBMCs. Subset reported: CD45RA-negative fraction. This clonotype originated in a man in his late teens or twenties in good health. Some clones in this sample may be carry-over from other donors' samples. This rearrangement joins TRBV28 to TRBJ1-1; TRBD1 aligns across 9 bases. The CDR3 DNA is TGTGCCAGCAGCCGCCACACAGGGGGCAACCCTGAAGCTTTCTTT. Its translation: CASSRHTGGNPEAFF.